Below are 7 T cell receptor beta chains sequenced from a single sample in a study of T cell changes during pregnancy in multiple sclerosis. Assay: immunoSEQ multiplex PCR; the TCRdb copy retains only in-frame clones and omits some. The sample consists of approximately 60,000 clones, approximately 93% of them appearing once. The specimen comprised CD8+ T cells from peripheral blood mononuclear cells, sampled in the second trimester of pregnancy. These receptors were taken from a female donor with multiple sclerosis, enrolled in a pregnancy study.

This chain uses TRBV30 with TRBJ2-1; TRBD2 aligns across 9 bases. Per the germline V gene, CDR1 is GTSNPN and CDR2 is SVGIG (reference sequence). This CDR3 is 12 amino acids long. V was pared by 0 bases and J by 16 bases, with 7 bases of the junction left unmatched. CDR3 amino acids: CAWSVGGTSSFF. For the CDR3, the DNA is TGTGCCTGGAGTGTAGGGGGGACTAGCTCTTTCTTC.

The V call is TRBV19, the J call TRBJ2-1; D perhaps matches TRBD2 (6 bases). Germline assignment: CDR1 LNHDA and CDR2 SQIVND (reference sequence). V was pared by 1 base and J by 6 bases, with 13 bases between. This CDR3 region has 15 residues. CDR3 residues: CASSIVTGEGNEQFF. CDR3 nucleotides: TGTGCCAGTAGTATAGTCACGGGAGAAGGCAATGAGCAGTTCTTC.

CDR3 nucleotide sequence: TGTGCCAGCAGCGCTTACACAGGGTCGGGGGAGCAGTTCTTC. Translated: CASSAYTGSGEQFF. The chain links TRBV9 to TRBJ2-1; D perhaps matches TRBD1 (6 bases). This CDR3 has 14 residues. Looked up from germline, CDR1 is SGDLS and CDR2 is YYNGEE. Trimming stripped 3 bases from V and 10 bases from J, with 17 bases between.

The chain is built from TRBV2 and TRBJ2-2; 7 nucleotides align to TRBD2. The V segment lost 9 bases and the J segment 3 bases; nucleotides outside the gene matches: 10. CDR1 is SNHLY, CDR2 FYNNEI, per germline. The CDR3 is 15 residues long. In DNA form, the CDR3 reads TGTGCCAGAGGGGCGGGAGTCGTGGACACCGGGGAGCTGTTTTTT. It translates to CARGAGVVDTGELFF.

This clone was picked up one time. The CDR3 DNA sequence: TGTGCCAGCAGCTTCTTCAGGTCCTACGAGCAGTACTTC. It codes for CASSFFRSYEQYF. The rearrangement links TRBV5-6 to TRBJ2-7, with D uncertain. The length of the CDR3 is 13 residues. Germline assignment: CDR1 SGHDT and CDR2 YYEEEE. V gave up 2 bases and J gave up 1 base, with 7 bases separating them.

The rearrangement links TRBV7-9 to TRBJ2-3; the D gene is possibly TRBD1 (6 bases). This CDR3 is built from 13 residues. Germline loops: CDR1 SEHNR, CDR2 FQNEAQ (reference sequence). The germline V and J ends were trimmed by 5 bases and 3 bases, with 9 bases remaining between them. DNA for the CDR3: TGTGCCAGCAGCCCAGGGGAAACAGATACGCAGTATTTT. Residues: CASSPGETDTQYF.

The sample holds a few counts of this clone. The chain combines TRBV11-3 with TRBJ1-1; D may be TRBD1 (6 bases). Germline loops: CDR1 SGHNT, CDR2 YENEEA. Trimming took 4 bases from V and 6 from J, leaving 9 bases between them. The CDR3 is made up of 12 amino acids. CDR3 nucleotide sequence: TGTGCCAGCAGCTCCGGACAGCCTGAAGCTTTCTTT. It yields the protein CASSSGQPEAFF. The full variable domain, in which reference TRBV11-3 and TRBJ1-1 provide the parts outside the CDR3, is EAGVVQSPRYKIIEKKQPVAFWCNPISGHNTLYWYLQNLGQGPELLIRYENEEAVDDSQLPKDRFSAERLKGVDSTLKIQPAELGDSAVYLCASSSGQPEAFFGQGTRLTVV.